Following are 6 T cell receptor beta chains from one sample sequenced in a study of blood T cell repertoires in COVID-19. Repertoires were generated with immunoSEQ multiplex PCR, while TCRdb's copy carries only in-frame clones and drops some. Here the sample spans roughly 220,000 clones, around 90% being singletons. What was sequenced was PBMCs or T cells enriched from blood (not recorded which). These receptors all come from a woman aged 50 to 60 with acute COVID-19.

The chain uses TRBV2 and TRBJ1-4; a possible D gene is TRBD1 (5 bases). The ends were cut back, 3 bases at V and 6 bases at J, with 8 bases in the middle. CDR1 and CDR2 (germline): SNHLY, FYNNEI. The CDR3 contains 13 residues. The CDR3 spells CASSDRADEKLFF. DNA of the CDR3: TGTGCCAGCAGTGACAGGGCGGATGAAAAACTGTTTTTT.

The CDR3: CASSPRGPGDGSEQFF. In nucleotides, the CDR3 is TGTGCCAGCAGCCCCCGTGGGCCGGGAGACGGGAGTGAGCAGTTCTTC. The rearrangement uses TRBV4-2 and TRBJ2-1, with D possibly being TRBD2 (6 bases). The germline CDR1 and CDR2 sequences are LGHNA and YNFKEQ. Deletions cut 4 bases from V and 9 bases from J, with 22 bases between. The CDR3 covers 16 residues.

The CDR3 spells CASSVRGFGQPQHF. The CDR3 DNA reads TGTGCCAGCAGCGTCCGAGGGTTCGGTCAGCCCCAGCATTTT. The J gene is TRBJ1-5, the V gene TRBV9; D remains unclear. The V and J ends lost 2 bases and 6 bases respectively, with 12 bases between them. Germline loops: CDR1 SGDLS, CDR2 YYNGEE. The CDR3 runs 14 residues.

The chain couples TRBV6-5 to TRBJ1-1, with D possibly matching TRBD1 (5 bases). From germline, CDR1 is MNHEY and CDR2 SVGAGI. The CDR3 runs to 12 residues. Trimming removed 6 bases at V and 5 bases at J, with 10 bases between. The DNA of the CDR3 is TGTGCCAGCAGGTTAGGGGATACTGAAGCTTTCTTT. This codes for CASRLGDTEAFF.

This chain uses TRBV6-5 with TRBJ1-2; 8 bases match TRBD1. V shed 0 bases, J shed 6 bases, and the junction held 6 bases outside the gene matches. From germline, CDR1 is MNHEY and CDR2 SVGAGI. CDR3 length: 15 amino acids. CDR3 residues: CASSYSRAGGHGYTF. The CDR3 nucleotides read TGTGCCAGCAGTTACTCAAGGGCAGGGGGCCATGGCTACACCTTC.

A few counts support this clone. The germline gene is not matched at one end of the junction; a read error may be the cause. The chain employs TRBV7-2 and TRBJ2-7, with D perhaps matching TRBD2 (6 bases). The CDR3 covers 14 residues. Per the germline V gene, CDR1 is SGHTA and CDR2 is FQGNSA. The CDR3 protein is CASSLAVSSYEQYF. CDR3 DNA: TGTGCCAGCAGTTTAGCGGTGAGCTCCTACGAGCAGTACTTC.